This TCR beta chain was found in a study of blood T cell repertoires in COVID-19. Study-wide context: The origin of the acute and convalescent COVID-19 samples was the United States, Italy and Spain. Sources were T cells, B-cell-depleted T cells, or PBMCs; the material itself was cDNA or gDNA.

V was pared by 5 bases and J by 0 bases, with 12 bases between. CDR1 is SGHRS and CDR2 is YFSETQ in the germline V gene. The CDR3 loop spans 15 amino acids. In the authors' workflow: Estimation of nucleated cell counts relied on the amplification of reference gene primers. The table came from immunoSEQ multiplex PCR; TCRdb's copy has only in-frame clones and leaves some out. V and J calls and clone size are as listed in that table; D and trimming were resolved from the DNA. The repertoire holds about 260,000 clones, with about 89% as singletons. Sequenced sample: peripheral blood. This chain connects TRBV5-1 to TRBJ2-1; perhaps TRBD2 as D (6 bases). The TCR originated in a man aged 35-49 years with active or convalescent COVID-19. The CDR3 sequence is CASRSSASSYNEQFF. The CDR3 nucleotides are TGCGCCAGCAGGTCTAGCGCCAGCTCCTACAATGAGCAGTTCTTC.